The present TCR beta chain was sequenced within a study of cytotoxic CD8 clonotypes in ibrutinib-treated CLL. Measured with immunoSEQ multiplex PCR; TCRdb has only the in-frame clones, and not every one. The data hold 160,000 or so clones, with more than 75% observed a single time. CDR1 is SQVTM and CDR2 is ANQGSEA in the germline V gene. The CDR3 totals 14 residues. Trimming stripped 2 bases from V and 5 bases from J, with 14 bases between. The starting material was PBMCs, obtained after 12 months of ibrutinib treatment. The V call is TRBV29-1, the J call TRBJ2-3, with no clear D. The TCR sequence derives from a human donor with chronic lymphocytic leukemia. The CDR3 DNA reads TGCAGCGTTGAACAAGCCGCCCCACGAGATACGCAGTATTTT. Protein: CSVEQAAPRDTQYF.